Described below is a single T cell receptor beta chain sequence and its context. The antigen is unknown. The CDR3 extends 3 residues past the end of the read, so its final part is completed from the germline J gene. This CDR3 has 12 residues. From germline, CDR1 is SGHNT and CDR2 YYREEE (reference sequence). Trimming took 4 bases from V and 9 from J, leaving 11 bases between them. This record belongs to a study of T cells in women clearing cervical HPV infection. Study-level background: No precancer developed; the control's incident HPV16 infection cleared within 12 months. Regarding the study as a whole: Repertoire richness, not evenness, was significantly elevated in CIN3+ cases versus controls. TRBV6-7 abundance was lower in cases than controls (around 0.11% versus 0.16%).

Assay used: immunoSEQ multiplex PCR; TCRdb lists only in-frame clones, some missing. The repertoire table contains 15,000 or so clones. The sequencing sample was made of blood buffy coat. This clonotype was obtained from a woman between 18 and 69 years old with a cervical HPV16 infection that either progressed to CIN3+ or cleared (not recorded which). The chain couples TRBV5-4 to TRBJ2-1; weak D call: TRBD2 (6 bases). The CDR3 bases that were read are TGTGCCAGCAGCGGACCCGGGGGTGAG. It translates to CASSGPGGE. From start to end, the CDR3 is CASSGPGGEQFF.